This T cell receptor (beta chain) was sequenced during a study of cytomegalovirus exposure and HLA in healthy donors. Vbeta (60) and Jbeta (13) primers were used in the PCR. Generated by immunoSEQ multiplex PCR, the TCRdb table keeps only in-frame clones and is missing some. The sample has some 90,000 clones; around 77% are singletons. A note on this clone: Its antigen is currently unknown.

This CDR3 is built from 17 residues. Germline V gene sequence: CDR1 SGDLS, CDR2 YYNGEE. Trimming cost V 0 bases and J 5 bases; bases outside gene matches: 10. The study, taken as a whole, reports: Some public TCRs appeared in many individuals, while most sequences were rare. In a later analysis, compared with equally common non-associated chains, HLA-associated beta chains were more expanded.

Material: PBMCs. This sequence joins TRBV9 and TRBJ1-2; 10 bases map to TRBD1. The sequence came from a man younger than 40 in good health and CMV-seronegative. The CDR3 DNA follows: TGTGCCAGCAGCGTAGGGACCCGACAGGGGGCAAAGTATGGCTACACCTTC. Translating it yields CASSVGTRQGAKYGYTF.